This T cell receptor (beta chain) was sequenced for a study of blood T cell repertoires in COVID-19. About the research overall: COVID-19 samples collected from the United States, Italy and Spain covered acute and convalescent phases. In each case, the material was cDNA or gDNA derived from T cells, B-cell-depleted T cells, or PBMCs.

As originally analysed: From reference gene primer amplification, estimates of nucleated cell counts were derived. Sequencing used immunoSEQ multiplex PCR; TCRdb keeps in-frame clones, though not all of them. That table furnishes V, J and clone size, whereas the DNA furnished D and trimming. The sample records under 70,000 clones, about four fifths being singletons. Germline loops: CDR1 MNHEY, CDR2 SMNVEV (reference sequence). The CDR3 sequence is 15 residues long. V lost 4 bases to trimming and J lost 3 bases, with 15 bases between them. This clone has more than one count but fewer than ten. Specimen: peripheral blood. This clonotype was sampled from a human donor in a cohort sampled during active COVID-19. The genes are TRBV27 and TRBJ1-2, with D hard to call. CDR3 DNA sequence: TGTGCCAGCAGTTCCTTTCTAAGAGGCGACTATGGCTACACCTTC. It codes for CASSSFLRGDYGYTF.